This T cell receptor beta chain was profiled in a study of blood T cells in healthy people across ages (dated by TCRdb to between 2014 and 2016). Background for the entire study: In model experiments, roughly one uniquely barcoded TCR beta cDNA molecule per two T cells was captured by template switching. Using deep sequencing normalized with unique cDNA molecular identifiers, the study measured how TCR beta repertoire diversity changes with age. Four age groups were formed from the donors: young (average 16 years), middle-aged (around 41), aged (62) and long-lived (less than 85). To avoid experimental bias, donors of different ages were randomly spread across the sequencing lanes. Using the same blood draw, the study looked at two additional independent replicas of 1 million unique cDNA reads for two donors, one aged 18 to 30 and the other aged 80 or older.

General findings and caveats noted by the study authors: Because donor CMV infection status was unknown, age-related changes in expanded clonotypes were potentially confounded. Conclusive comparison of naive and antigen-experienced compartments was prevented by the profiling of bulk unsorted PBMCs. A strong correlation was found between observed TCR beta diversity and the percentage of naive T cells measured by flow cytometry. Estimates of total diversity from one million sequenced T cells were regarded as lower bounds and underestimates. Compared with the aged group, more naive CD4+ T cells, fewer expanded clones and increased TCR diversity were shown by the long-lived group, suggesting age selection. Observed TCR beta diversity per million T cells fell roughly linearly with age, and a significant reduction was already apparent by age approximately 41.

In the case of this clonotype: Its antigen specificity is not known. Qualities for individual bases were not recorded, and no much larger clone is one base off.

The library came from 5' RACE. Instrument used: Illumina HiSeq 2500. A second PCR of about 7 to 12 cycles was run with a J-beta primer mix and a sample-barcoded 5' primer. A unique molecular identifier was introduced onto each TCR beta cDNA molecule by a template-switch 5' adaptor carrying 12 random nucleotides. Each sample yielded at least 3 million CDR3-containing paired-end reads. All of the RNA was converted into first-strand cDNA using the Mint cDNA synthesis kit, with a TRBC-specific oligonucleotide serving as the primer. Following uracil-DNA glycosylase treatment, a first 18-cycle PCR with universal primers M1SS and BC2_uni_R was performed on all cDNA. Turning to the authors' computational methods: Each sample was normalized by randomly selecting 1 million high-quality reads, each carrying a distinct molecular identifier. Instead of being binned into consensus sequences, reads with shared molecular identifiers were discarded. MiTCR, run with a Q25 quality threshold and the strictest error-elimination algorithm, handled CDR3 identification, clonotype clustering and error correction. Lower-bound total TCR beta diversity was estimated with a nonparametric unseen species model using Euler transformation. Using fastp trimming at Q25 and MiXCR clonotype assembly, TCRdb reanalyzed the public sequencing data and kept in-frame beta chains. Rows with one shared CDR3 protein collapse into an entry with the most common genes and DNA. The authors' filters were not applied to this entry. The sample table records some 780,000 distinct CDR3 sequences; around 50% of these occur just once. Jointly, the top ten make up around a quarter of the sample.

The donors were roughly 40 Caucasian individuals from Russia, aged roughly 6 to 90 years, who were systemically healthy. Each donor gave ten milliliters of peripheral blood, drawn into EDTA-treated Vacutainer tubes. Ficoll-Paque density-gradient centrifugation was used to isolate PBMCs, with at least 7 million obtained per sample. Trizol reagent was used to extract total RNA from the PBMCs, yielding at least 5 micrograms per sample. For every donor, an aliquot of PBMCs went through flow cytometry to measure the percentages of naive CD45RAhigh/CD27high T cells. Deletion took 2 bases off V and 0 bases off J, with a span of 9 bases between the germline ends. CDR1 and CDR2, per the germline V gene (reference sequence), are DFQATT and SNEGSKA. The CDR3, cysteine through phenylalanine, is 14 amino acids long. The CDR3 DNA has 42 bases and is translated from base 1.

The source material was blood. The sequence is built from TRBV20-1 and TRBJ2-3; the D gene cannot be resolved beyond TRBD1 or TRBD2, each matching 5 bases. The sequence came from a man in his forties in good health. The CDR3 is CSARIGASTDTQYF. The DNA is TGCAGTGCTAGAATCGGGGCGAGCACAGATACGCAGTATTTT.